One and the same sample provided the 13 T cell receptor beta chains below, sequenced in a study of cytomegalovirus exposure and HLA in healthy donors. Measured with immunoSEQ multiplex PCR; TCRdb has only the in-frame clones, and not every one. The sample has approximately 160,000 clones, roughly nine tenths seen once. The sequenced material came from PBMCs. The receptors come from a young man in good health and CMV-seropositive.

This clone was picked up one time. V usage is TRBV7-6 and J usage is TRBJ2-1; 8 nucleotides align to TRBD2. Trimming removed 1 base from V and 3 bases from J; junction bases left unmatched: 5. The CDR3 consists of 16 residues. From germline, CDR1 is SGHVS and CDR2 FNYEAQ. The CDR3 sequence: CASSLVGGEYYNEQFF. As DNA, the CDR3 is TGTGCCAGCAGCTTAGTCGGGGGGGAATACTACAATGAGCAGTTCTTC.

The chain combines TRBV19 with TRBJ2-1; 14 nucleotides agree with TRBD2. The junction had 9 bases not matched to a gene; V was cut back by 7 bases and J by 10 bases. Germline V gene data show CDR1 as LNHDA and CDR2 as SQIVND (reference sequence). This CDR3 has 15 amino acids. CDR3 in DNA: TGTGCCAGTACTTTAGCGGGACTAGCGGGAGTGGAGCAGTTCTTC. It yields the protein CASTLAGLAGVEQFF. Full variable domain (outside the CDR3, taken from reference TRBV19 and TRBJ2-1): DGGITQSPKYLFRKEGQNVTLSCEQNLNHDAMYWYRQDPGQGLRLIYYSQIVNDFQKGDIAEGYSVSREKKESFPLTVTSAQKNPTAFYLCASTLAGLAGVEQFFGPGTRLTVL.

This chain links TRBV27 with TRBJ1-5; D ambiguous. There are 16 residues in the CDR3. Germline V lookup: CDR1 MNHEY, CDR2 SMNVEV (reference sequence). V dropped 1 base and J dropped 4 bases, with 14 bases sitting between them. The CDR3 DNA follows: TGTGCCAGCAGTTTATTGGCACACGCCTTTAATCAGCCCCAGCATTTT. It encodes CASSLLAHAFNQPQHF.

The chain combines TRBV7-8 with TRBJ2-1, with TRBD2 matching over 8 bases. V shed 3 bases, J shed 3 bases, and the junction held 4 bases outside the gene matches. The CDR3 covers 15 residues. Germline CDR1 reads SGHVS; CDR2 reads FQNEAQ. The CDR3 spells CASSLGLGDYNEQFF. Here the CDR3 DNA reads TGTGCCAGCAGCTTGGGACTAGGGGACTACAATGAGCAGTTCTTC. The whole variable domain, filled in from reference TRBV7-8 and TRBJ2-1, reads GAGVSQSPRYKVAKRGQDVALRCDPISGHVSLFWYQQALGQGPEFLTYFQNEAQLDKSGLPSDRFFAERPEGSVSTLKIQRTQQEDSAVYLCASSLGLGDYNEQFFGPGTRLTVL.

The rearrangement links TRBV4-2 to TRBJ1-4; D remains unclear. Trimming left V 1 base short and J 5 bases short, with 17 bases between. The CDR3 has 17 amino acids. CDR1 is LGHNA, CDR2 YNFKEQ, per germline. The CDR3 loop reads CASSQVAGLQINEKLFF. Here the CDR3 DNA reads TGTGCCAGCAGCCAAGTGGCGGGTCTCCAGATCAATGAAAAACTGTTTTTT.

The chain carries TRBV27 and TRBJ1-1; D gene uncertain. V gave up 5 bases and J gave up 3 bases, with 13 bases separating them. CDR3 length equals 14 residues. Germline V gives CDR1 MNHEY, CDR2 SMNVEV (reference sequence). The CDR3 DNA reads as TGTGCCAGCAGTGCGAGGGAGGCGCACACTGAAGCTTTCTTT. Its protein product is CASSAREAHTEAFF.

This clone was found once. V gene TRBV28 combines with J gene TRBJ1-3; 7 positions match TRBD1. Germline V gene lookup returns CDR1 MDHEN and CDR2 SYDVKM. The V segment lost 4 bases and the J segment 0 bases; nucleotides outside the gene matches: 6. The length of the CDR3 is 16 residues. CDR3 sequence reads: CASSSPTGSSGNTIYF. The CDR3 region has the DNA TGTGCCAGCAGTTCTCCGACAGGGAGCTCTGGAAACACCATATATTTT.

The J gene is TRBJ2-5, the V gene TRBV4-1; 11 nucleotides align to TRBD2. J lost 7 bases, V lost 3 bases, and 7 bases had no gene match. There are 15 residues in the CDR3. Looked up from germline, CDR1 is MGHRA and CDR2 is YSYEKL. The CDR3 reads CASSHLAGGQATQYF. CDR3 coding DNA: TGCGCCAGCAGCCACCTAGCGGGAGGCCAGGCGACCCAGTACTTC.

The J gene is TRBJ2-1, the V gene TRBV28; TRBD2 matches 7 bases. J was trimmed by 16 bases and V by 5 bases; bases with no gene match: 11. The CDR3 length is 12 residues. Germline CDR1 MDHEN, CDR2 SYDVKM. The DNA of the CDR3 is TGTGCCAGCAGTCCGCCGTGGGGGAGGGGATTCTTC. Translation gives CASSPPWGRGFF.

This sequence joins TRBV7-8 and TRBJ1-5; 10 bases are shared with TRBD1. The CDR3 totals 20 residues. With V trimmed by 5 bases and J by 3 bases, 19 bases remained unmatched. Germline CDR1 SGHVS, CDR2 FQNEAQ. This CDR3 reads CASSPTQGGTGVVHNQPQHF. The CDR3 nucleotides are TGTGCCAGCAGCCCTACTCAGGGCGGGACAGGGGTGGTCCACAATCAGCCCCAGCATTTT. The whole variable domain, filled in from reference TRBV7-8 and TRBJ1-5, reads GAGVSQSPRYKVAKRGQDVALRCDPISGHVSLFWYQQALGQGPEFLTYFQNEAQLDKSGLPSDRFFAERPEGSVSTLKIQRTQQEDSAVYLCASSPTQGGTGVVHNQPQHFGDGTRLSIL.

This rearrangement joins TRBV6-6 to TRBJ2-3; 12 bases line up with TRBD2. Germline V gene lookup returns CDR1 MNHNY and CDR2 SVGAGI (reference sequence). The CDR3 extends over 14 amino acids. V dropped 6 bases and J dropped 4; count of bases not matched to a gene: 2. This chain's CDR3 is CASRLAGGADTQYF. The CDR3, as DNA: TGTGCCAGCAGACTAGCGGGAGGTGCAGATACGCAGTATTTT.

The genes are TRBV28 and TRBJ1-2; D unresolved. The CDR3 is 13 residues long. V lost 7 bases, J lost 8 bases, and 17 bases lay in between. CDR1 is MDHEN and CDR2 is SYDVKM in the germline V gene. DNA for the CDR3: TGTGCCAGCACCGACATACGATTAGGAGGCTACACCTTC. Encoded protein: CASTDIRLGGYTF.

The rearrangement joins TRBV2 to TRBJ2-1, with 8 nucleotides matching TRBD2. Germline trimming cut 0 bases from V and 7 bases from J; bases unmatched to any gene: 5. This CDR3 has 15 residues. Germline CDR1 reads SNHLY; CDR2 reads FYNNEI. The CDR3 here is CASSEARAGGNEQFF. CDR3 nucleotides: TGTGCCAGCAGTGAAGCGCGGGCGGGAGGTAATGAGCAGTTCTTC.